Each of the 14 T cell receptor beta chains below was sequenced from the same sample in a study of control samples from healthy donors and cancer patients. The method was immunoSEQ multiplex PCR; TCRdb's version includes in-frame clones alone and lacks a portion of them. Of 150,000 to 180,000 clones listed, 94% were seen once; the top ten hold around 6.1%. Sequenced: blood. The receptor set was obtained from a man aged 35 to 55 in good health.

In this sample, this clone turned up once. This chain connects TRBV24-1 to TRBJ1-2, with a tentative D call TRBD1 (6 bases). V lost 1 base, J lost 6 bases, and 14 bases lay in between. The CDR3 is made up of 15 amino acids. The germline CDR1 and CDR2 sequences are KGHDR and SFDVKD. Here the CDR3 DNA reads TGTGCCACCAGTGATTTCCGGGGGGCAATGGATGGCTACACCTTC. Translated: CATSDFRGAMDGYTF.

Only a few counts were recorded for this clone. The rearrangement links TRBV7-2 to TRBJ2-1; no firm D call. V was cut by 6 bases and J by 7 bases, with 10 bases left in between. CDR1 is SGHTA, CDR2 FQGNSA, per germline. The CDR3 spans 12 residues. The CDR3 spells CASRIASNEQFF. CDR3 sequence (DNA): TGTGCCAGCAGGATAGCTAGTAATGAGCAGTTCTTC.

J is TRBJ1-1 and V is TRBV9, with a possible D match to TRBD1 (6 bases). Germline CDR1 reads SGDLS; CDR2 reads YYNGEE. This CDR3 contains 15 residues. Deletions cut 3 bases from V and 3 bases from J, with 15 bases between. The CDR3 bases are TGTGCCAGCAGCGCCGCGGGGGCAGGGCACACTGAAGCTTTCTTT. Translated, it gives CASSAAGAGHTEAFF.

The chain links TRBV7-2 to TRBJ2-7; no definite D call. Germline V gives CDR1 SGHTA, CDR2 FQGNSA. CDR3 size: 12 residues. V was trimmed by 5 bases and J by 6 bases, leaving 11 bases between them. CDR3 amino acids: CASSDKWGEQYF. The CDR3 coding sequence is TGTGCCAGCAGCGACAAGTGGGGCGAGCAGTACTTC.

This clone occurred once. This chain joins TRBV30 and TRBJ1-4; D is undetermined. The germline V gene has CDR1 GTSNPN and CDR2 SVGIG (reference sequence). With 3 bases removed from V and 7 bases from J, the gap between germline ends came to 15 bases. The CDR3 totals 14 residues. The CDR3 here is CAWSKVSRGEKLFF. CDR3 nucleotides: TGTGCCTGGAGCAAAGTCTCCCGGGGTGAAAAACTGTTTTTT.

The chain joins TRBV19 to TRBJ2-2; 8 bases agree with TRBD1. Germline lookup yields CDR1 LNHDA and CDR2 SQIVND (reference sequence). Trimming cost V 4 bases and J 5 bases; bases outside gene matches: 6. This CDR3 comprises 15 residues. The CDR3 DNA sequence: TGTGCCAGTAGTAAAGGGACAGGAGGGACCGGGGAGCTGTTTTTT. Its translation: CASSKGTGGTGELFF.

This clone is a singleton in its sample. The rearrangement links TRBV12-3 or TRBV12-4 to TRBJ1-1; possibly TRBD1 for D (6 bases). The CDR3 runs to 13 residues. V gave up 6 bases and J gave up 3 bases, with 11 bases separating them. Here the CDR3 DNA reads TGTGCCAGCAGCCAGGACAGCTACACTGAAGCTTTCTTT. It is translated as CASSQDSYTEAFF.

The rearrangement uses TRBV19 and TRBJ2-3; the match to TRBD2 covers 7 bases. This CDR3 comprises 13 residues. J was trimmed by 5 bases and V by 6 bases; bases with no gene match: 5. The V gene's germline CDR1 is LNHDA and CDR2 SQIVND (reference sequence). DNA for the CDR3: TGTGCCAGTAGCCCTACTAGCGTAGATACGCAGTATTTT. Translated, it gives CASSPTSVDTQYF.

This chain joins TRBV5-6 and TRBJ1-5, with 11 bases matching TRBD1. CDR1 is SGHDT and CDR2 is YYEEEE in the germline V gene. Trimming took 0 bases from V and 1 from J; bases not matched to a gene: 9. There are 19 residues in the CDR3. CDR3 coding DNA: TGTGCCAGCAGCTTGGCCGCAACCGGGACAGGGGGAAGCAATCAGCCCCAGCATTTT. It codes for CASSLAATGTGGSNQPQHF.

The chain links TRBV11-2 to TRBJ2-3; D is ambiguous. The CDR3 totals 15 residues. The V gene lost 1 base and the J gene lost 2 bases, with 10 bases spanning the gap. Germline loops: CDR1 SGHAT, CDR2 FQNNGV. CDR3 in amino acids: CASSLGSINTDTQYF. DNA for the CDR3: TGTGCCAGCAGCTTAGGATCGATAAACACAGATACGCAGTATTTT.

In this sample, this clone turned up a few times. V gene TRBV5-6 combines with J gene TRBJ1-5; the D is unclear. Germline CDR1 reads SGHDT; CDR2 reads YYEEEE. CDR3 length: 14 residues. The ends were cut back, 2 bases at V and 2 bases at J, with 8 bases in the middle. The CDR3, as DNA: TGTGCCAGCAGCTTCGGCTTGGGCAATCAGCCCCAGCATTTT. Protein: CASSFGLGNQPQHF.

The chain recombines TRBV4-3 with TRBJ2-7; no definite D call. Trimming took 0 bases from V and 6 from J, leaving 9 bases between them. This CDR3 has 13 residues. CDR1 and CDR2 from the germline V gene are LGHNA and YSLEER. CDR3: CASSQEVGGEQYF. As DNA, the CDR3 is TGCGCCAGCAGCCAAGAAGTTGGCGGCGAGCAGTACTTC.

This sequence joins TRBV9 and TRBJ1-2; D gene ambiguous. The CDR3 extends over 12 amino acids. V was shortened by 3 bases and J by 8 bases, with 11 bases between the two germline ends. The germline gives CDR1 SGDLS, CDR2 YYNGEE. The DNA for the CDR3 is TGTGCCAGCAGCGGCAGTCCCGGGGGCTACACCTTC. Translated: CASSGSPGGYTF.

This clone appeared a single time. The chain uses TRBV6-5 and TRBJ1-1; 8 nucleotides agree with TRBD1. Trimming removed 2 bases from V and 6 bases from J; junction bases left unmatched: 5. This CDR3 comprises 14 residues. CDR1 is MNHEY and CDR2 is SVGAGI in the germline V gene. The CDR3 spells CASSYGRGQSEAFF. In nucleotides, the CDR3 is TGTGCCAGCAGTTACGGCAGGGGGCAATCTGAAGCTTTCTTT.